This T cell receptor beta chain comes out of a study of cytomegalovirus exposure and HLA in healthy donors. The length of the CDR3 is 16 residues. In germline, CDR1 is SGHRS, CDR2 YFSETQ. Unmatched junction bases numbered 9, after V lost 4 bases and J lost 6 bases. PCR was performed using 60 Vbeta and 13 Jbeta primers. Sequenced by immunoSEQ multiplex PCR; TCRdb stores in-frame clones only, minus some. The repertoire holds fewer than 150,000 clones, 75% to 90% seen once, with about 6.7% in the top ten. The source of this sequence is a woman aged 25 to 39 in good health and CMV-seropositive. The sequencing input was PBMCs. V is TRBV5-1 and J is TRBJ2-2; 10 nucleotides match TRBD1. The CDR3 sequence: CASSPNPGQGPGELFF. DNA for the CDR3: TGCGCCAGCAGCCCGAACCCGGGACAGGGGCCCGGGGAGCTGTTTTTT.